These T cell receptor beta chains were read from a single sample in a study of T cell responses to AZD1222 COVID-19 vaccine. Clones were read by immunoSEQ multiplex PCR, and TCRdb kept only the in-frame ones, dropping some. The data hold around 200,000 clones, with 94% observed a single time. This specimen consisted of peripheral blood, obtained 28 days after the second AZD1222 dose. These TCRs come from an adult who received the AZD1222 COVID-19 vaccine. Each CDR3 is given with its conserved first and last residue. Size tells how often a clone was seen (once, few, many) or the class of an expanded clone, and some rows leave it out.

V gene: TRBV2; clone size: NA; CDR3 protein: CASSSQGLSGNTIYF
V gene: TRBV11-2; clone size: NA; CDR3 protein: CASSSTGPGQLEAFF
V gene: TRBV4-3; clone size: NA; CDR3 protein: CASSQDIGGGVYEQYF
V gene: TRBV4-2; clone size: NA; CDR3 protein: CASSQSRTGSGNTIYF
V gene: TRBV30; clone size: NA; CDR3 protein: CASSGGSNEKLFF
V gene: TRBV25-1; clone size: NA; CDR3 protein: CASSDWTGGTEAFF
V gene: TRBV14; clone size: once; CDR3 protein: CASSQRRTPGNTIYF
V gene: TRBV7-8; clone size: NA; CDR3 protein: CASSLNRGINQPQHF
V gene: TRBV9; clone size: NA; CDR3 protein: CASSVGVYNEQFF
V gene: TRBV16; clone size: NA; CDR3 protein: CASGDTIYEQYF
V gene: TRBV11-3; clone size: NA; CDR3 protein: CASSFGQYNEQFF
V gene: TRBV2; clone size: NA; CDR3 protein: CASRLAGVADTQYF
V gene: TRBV18; clone size: NA; CDR3 protein: CASSPAAGTTGQYF
V gene: TRBV6-5; clone size: NA; CDR3 protein: CASRPSWTGDGYTF
V gene: TRBV11-2; clone size: NA; CDR3 protein: CASSLGSGSFNEQFF
V gene: TRBV6-5; clone size: NA; CDR3 protein: CASRRSGNQPQHF
V gene: TRBV19; clone size: NA; CDR3 protein: CASSISGALSYEQYF
V gene: TRBV7-9; clone size: NA; CDR3 protein: CASSLGFGDRETQYF
V gene: TRBV3-1/TRBV3-2; clone size: NA; CDR3 protein: CASFEPGTGELFF
V gene: TRBV4-2; clone size: NA; CDR3 protein: CASSQAEGGRYQPQHF
V gene: TRBV28; clone size: NA; CDR3 protein: CASRGTGGFNQPQHF
V gene: TRBV30; clone size: NA; CDR3 protein: CAWQKQGDTEAFF
V gene: TRBV2; clone size: NA; CDR3 protein: CASSRSFYEQYF
V gene: TRBV19; clone size: NA; CDR3 protein: CASSSIPGQGHNEQFF
V gene: TRBV27; clone size: NA; CDR3 protein: CASSPGQGYEQYF
V gene: TRBV7-9; clone size: NA; CDR3 protein: CASSLFRWDFDTDTQYF
V gene: TRBV30; clone size: NA; CDR3 protein: CAWSAHPRQGYGYTF
V gene: TRBV24-1; clone size: NA; CDR3 protein: CATSDSTGRAFF
V gene: TRBV11-3; clone size: NA; CDR3 protein: CASSSQTGENYGYTF
V gene: TRBV6-6; clone size: once; CDR3 protein: CASSPPVSSRGIDTQYF
V gene: TRBV5-8; clone size: NA; CDR3 protein: CASSLGTWNTGELFF